A single sample gave rise to the 9 T cell receptor beta chains below, sequenced in a study of T cells after yellow fever vaccination. TCRdb analysed the 5' RACE reads with MiXCR anew, one entry per CDR3 protein. The profile covers 150,000 to 200,000 distinct CDR3 sequences, with 9.3% appearing a single time and around 40% taken by the ten largest. The sample in question was CD8+ T cells sorted from PBMCs, obtained 45 days after the yellow fever booster vaccination. These receptors were taken from a man aged 18 to 35 who received the YFV17D yellow fever vaccine.

J is TRBJ1-6 and V is TRBV10-3; D unclear. Trimming removed 3 bases from V and 6 bases from J, with 12 bases in between. Germline-derived CDR1 and CDR2 are ENHRY and SYGVKD. This CDR3 is built from 15 residues. CDR3: CAISDPGTGNSPLHF. In DNA, the CDR3 is TGTGCCATCAGTGATCCGGGTACGGGTAATTCACCCCTCCACTTT.

This clonotype was counted ten times or more. The CDR3: CSVDRYNEQFF. The CDR3 DNA reads as TGCAGCGTTGACAGGTACAATGAGCAGTTCTTC. V gene TRBV29-1 combines with J gene TRBJ2-1; D unclear. CDR1 and CDR2 from the germline V gene are SQVTM and ANQGSEA. The CDR3 runs to 11 residues. V was cut by 3 bases and J by 4 bases, with 4 bases left in between.

The J gene is TRBJ1-5, the V gene TRBV4-3; 7 positions agree with TRBD1. J gave up 4 bases and V 4 bases, and 4 bases lay outside the gene matches. Per the germline V gene, CDR1 is LGHNA and CDR2 is YSLEER. The CDR3 is 14 amino acids. The DNA for the CDR3 is TGCGCCAGCAGCCCTCACAGGGGAAATCAGCCCCAGCATTTT. Translation gives CASSPHRGNQPQHF.

V usage is TRBV7-9 and J usage is TRBJ2-1; 12 bases line up with TRBD1. The CDR3 totals 17 residues. The junction had 11 bases not matched to a gene; V was cut back by 3 bases and J by 8 bases. Germline lookup yields CDR1 SEHNR and CDR2 FQNEAQ (reference sequence). CDR3 sequence reads: CASSFLSIGTGGDEQFF. The DNA for the CDR3 is TGTGCCAGCAGCTTCCTATCAATCGGGACAGGGGGCGATGAGCAGTTCTTC. The complete variable domain, with remaining parts taken from reference TRBV7-9 and TRBJ2-1, reads DTGVSQNPRHKITKRGQNVTFRCDPISEHNRLYWYRQTLGQGPEFLTYFQNEAQLEKSRLLSDRFSAERPKGSFSTLEIQRTEQGDSAMYLCASSFLSIGTGGDEQFFGPGTRLTVL.

This clonotype was counted between two and nine times. The chain employs TRBV4-3 and TRBJ2-7, with no clear D. In germline, CDR1 is LGHNA, CDR2 YSLEER. V was cut by 3 bases and J by 7 bases, with 16 bases left in between. The CDR3 loop spans 14 amino acids. The CDR3 sequence: CASSQRLETGEQYF. CDR3 bases: TGCGCCAGCAGCCAGCGACTGGAAACCGGAGAGCAGTACTTC.

The CDR3 sequence: CSARDPGGLNYEQYF. The CDR3 DNA sequence: TGCAGTGCTAGAGACCCGGGAGGACTTAACTACGAGCAGTACTTC. This chain uses TRBV20-1 with TRBJ2-7; 7 positions agree with TRBD2. V gave up 0 bases and J gave up 3 bases; unmatched junction bases: 8. Per the germline V gene, CDR1 is DFQATT and CDR2 is SNEGSKA (reference sequence). This CDR3 contains 15 residues.

V and J are TRBV5-1 and TRBJ2-3; tentatively, D is TRBD1 (5 bases). The germline gives CDR1 SGHRS, CDR2 YFSETQ. The CDR3 runs 16 residues. V lost 1 base and J lost 0, with 12 bases in between. The CDR3 bases are TGCGCCAGCAGCTTGTGGGGCGGCGGCAGCACAGATACGCAGTATTTT. Its protein product is CASSLWGGGSTDTQYF.

There are many counts of this clonotype. The chain combines TRBV15 with TRBJ2-7; 10 bases are a match to TRBD1. The V segment lost 2 bases and the J segment 4 bases; nucleotides outside the gene matches: 5. The germline V gene has CDR1 LNHNV and CDR2 YYDKDF (reference sequence). The CDR3 is made up of 15 amino acids. The CDR3 coding sequence is TGTGCCACCAGCAGAAGACGGGACAGGGGTTACGAGCAGTACTTC. This gives the protein CATSRRRDRGYEQYF. Full variable domain (remainder filled in from reference TRBV15 and TRBJ2-7): DAMVIQNPRYQVTQFGKPVTLSCSQTLNHNVMYWYQQKSSQAPKLLFHYYDKDFNNEADTPDNFQSRRPNTSFCFLDIRSPGLGDTAMYLCATSRRRDRGYEQYFGPGTRLTVT.

The chain combines TRBV27 with TRBJ2-5; perhaps TRBD2 as D (7 bases). Germline-derived CDR1 and CDR2 are MNHEY and SMNVEV (reference sequence). This CDR3 has 14 residues. Trimming shortened V by 1 base and J by 4 bases, and 10 bases separated the two germline ends. In nucleotides, the CDR3 is TGTGCCAGCAGTTTATTCGGGGGGCGAGAGACCCAGTACTTC. Residues: CASSLFGGRETQYF.